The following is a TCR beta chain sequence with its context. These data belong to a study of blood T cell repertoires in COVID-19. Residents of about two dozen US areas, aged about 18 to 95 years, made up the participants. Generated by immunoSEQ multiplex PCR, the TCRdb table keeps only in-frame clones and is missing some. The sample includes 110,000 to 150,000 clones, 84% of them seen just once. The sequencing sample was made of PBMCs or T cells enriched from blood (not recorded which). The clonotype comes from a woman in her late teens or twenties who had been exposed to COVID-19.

CDR3 nucleotides: TGTGCCAGCAGCTTGGTATCCTACGAGCAGTACTTC. Translated: CASSLVSYEQYF. This rearrangement joins TRBV5-5 to TRBJ2-7; D not resolved. CDR1 is SGHKS and CDR2 is YYEKEE in the germline V gene (reference sequence). V was shortened by 0 bases and J by 1 base, with 2 bases between the two germline ends. The CDR3 consists of 12 residues.